This T cell receptor beta chain was observed in a study of blood T cell repertoires in COVID-19. The wider study: Both acute and convalescent COVID-19 samples were obtained from the United States, Italy and Spain. PBMCs, B-cell-depleted T cells, or T cells were the source of the cDNA or gDNA that made up the material.

Per the study methods: Reference gene primer amplification in the assay estimated nucleated cell counts. The protocol was immunoSEQ multiplex PCR, while the TCRdb copy is restricted to in-frame clones and leaves out a portion. That table is the source of V, J and clone size, and D and trimming were worked out from the DNA. The table has 40,000 or so clones, just over 85% seen once. Trimming pared 9 bases from V and 7 bases from J, leaving 12 bases between. This CDR3 is 12 amino acids long. The clonotype comes from a man in his sixties with active COVID-19. Sequenced sample: peripheral blood. The rearrangement joins TRBV12-3 or TRBV12-4 to TRBJ1-4; a weak D match, TRBD1 (5 bases). The CDR3 coding sequence is TGTGCCAGTACCGGGACTGCTGAAAAACTGTTTTTT. It specifies CASTGTAEKLFF.